These T cell receptor beta chains were read from a single sample in a study of patients and donors after allogeneic stem cell transplantation. Each CDR3 protein gets one entry after TCRdb re-called the RT-PCR reads with MiXCR. Among roughly 940,000 distinct CDR3 sequences, over 15% were seen once, and the ten largest hold approximately 5.9%. Sequencing input: blood, either unsorted or a sorted T cell fraction (not recorded which). Source of these receptors: a human donor who was either an allogeneic HSCT recipient or a stem cell or donor lymphocyte infusion donor (not recorded which). It is not recorded whose cells these are; they may come from a transplant donor. The CDR3 runs from the conserved cysteine through the conserved F or W. Each record gives: CDR3 length, D gene, V gene, clone size, J gene, CDR3 protein, CDR3 DNA. D genes are given only for firm matches. Clone size is shown for a subset of rows, as once, few, many or a class of expanded clone.

length: 14
D: TRBD2
V: TRBV20-1
size: -
J: TRBJ2-1
CDR3: CSLTSGRKHNEQFF
DNA: TGCAGTCTTACTAGCGGGAGGAAACACAATGAGCAGTTCTTC

length: 12
D: -
V: TRBV5-1
size: few
J: TRBJ1-2
CDR3: CASSLGDGGYTF
DNA: TGCGCCAGCAGCTTAGGGGACGGTGGCTACACCTTC

length: 16
D: TRBD2
V: TRBV10-3
size: -
J: TRBJ2-3
CDR3: CAISLLAGENTDTQYF
DNA: TGTGCCATCAGCCTACTAGCGGGAGAAAACACAGATACGCAGTATTTT

length: 18
D: -
V: TRBV25-1
size: few
J: TRBJ2-2
CDR3: CASSELGGRHPNTGELFF
DNA: TGTGCCAGCAGTGAATTGGGGGGTCGGCATCCCAACACCGGGGAGCTGTTTTTT

length: 13
D: -
V: TRBV6-1
size: few
J: TRBJ1-1
CDR3: CASTFAAYTEAFF
DNA: TGTGCCAGCACCTTTGCAGCCTACACTGAAGCTTTCTTT

length: 13
D: -
V: TRBV20-1
size: -
J: TRBJ2-5
CDR3: CSASGTGPETQYF
DNA: TGCAGTGCTAGCGGCACGGGGCCTGAGACCCAGTACTTC

length: 13
D: -
V: TRBV15
size: few
J: TRBJ1-1
CDR3: CATSGTRGTEAFF
DNA: TGTGCCACCAGCGGGACCCGGGGGACTGAAGCTTTCTTT

length: 14
D: -
V: TRBV6-1
size: -
J: TRBJ2-1
CDR3: CASSRVLGQYEQFF
DNA: TGTGCCAGCAGTAGGGTACTCGGTCAATATGAGCAGTTCTTC

length: 15
D: TRBD1
V: TRBV5-6
size: few
J: TRBJ1-4
CDR3: CASSLGDRGPEKLFF
DNA: TGTGCCAGCAGCTTGGGCGACAGGGGGCCTGAAAAACTGTTTTTT

length: 13
D: TRBD1
V: TRBV7-2
size: -
J: TRBJ2-3
CDR3: CASSSTGGNTQYF
DNA: TGTGCCAGCAGCTCCACAGGGGGCAATACGCAGTATTTT

length: 15
D: TRBD1
V: TRBV5-1
size: -
J: TRBJ1-2
CDR3: CASSLERPGGYGYTF
DNA: TGCGCCAGCAGCTTGGAGCGTCCAGGGGGCTATGGCTACACCTTC

length: 15
D: -
V: TRBV7-2
size: few
J: TRBJ1-2
CDR3: CASSLDSLNAMGYTF
DNA: TGTGCCAGCAGCTTAGACAGCCTAAATGCAATGGGCTACACCTTC

length: 14
D: -
V: TRBV5-1
size: -
J: TRBJ2-7
CDR3: CASSFEVVSPEQYF
DNA: TGCGCCAGCAGCTTTGAAGTCGTCTCCCCCGAGCAGTACTTC

length: 11
D: -
V: TRBV2
size: -
J: TRBJ2-7
CDR3: CASRIGNEQYF
DNA: TGTGCCAGCAGGATTGGTAATGAGCAGTACTTC

length: 13
D: TRBD1
V: TRBV5-1
size: -
J: TRBJ1-2
CDR3: CASRQGLNYGYTF
DNA: TGCGCCAGCCGACAGGGGTTAAACTATGGCTACACCTTC

length: 13
D: -
V: TRBV29-1
size: few
J: TRBJ2-7
CDR3: CSVAAGFVSEQYF
DNA: TGCAGCGTTGCGGCGGGGTTTGTCTCCGAGCAGTACTTC

length: 15
D: TRBD1
V: TRBV2
size: -
J: TRBJ1-5
CDR3: CASRRTGTGWQPQHF
DNA: TGTGCCAGCAGACGCACAGGGACAGGGTGGCAGCCCCAGCATTTT

length: 13
D: -
V: TRBV30
size: -
J: TRBJ1-2
CDR3: CAWKRPGLGGYTF
DNA: TGTGCCTGGAAGCGTCCCGGGCTAGGTGGCTACACCTTC

length: 17
D: -
V: TRBV21-1
size: few
J: TRBJ2-5
CDR3: CASSAGAGTGLQETQYF
DNA: TGTGCCAGCAGTGCCGGGGCCGGGACAGGGCTCCAAGAGACCCAGTACTTC

length: 13
D: -
V: TRBV30
size: few
J: TRBJ2-2
CDR3: CAWSGLYTGELFF
DNA: TGTGCCTGGAGTGGCCTTTACACCGGGGAGCTGTTTTTT

length: 15
D: TRBD2
V: TRBV6-5
size: few
J: TRBJ2-3
CDR3: CASSYGQGGPDTQYF
DNA: TGTGCCAGCAGTTACGGGCAGGGAGGGCCAGATACGCAGTATTTT

length: 16
D: TRBD1
V: TRBV13
size: -
J: TRBJ2-7
CDR3: CASSSRRTGQRHEQYF
DNA: TGTGCCAGCAGCTCTAGACGGACAGGGCAGAGGCACGAGCAGTACTTC

length: 10
D: -
V: TRBV20-1
size: few
J: TRBJ2-1
CDR3: CSASYGEQFF
DNA: TGCAGTGCTAGCTACGGCGAGCAGTTCTTC

length: 13
D: -
V: TRBV5-1
size: -
J: TRBJ2-2
CDR3: CASKGENTGELFF
DNA: TGCGCCAGCAAGGGGGAGAACACCGGGGAGCTGTTTTTT

length: 12
D: -
V: TRBV18
size: -
J: TRBJ1-3
CDR3: CASALEGNTIYF
DNA: TGTGCCAGCGCCCTGGAGGGAAACACCATATATTTT

length: 16
D: -
V: TRBV4-3
size: few
J: TRBJ2-1
CDR3: CASSSLIAPKGNEQFF
DNA: TGCGCCAGCAGCTCTCTTATAGCGCCAAAGGGGAATGAGCAGTTCTTC

length: 15
D: TRBD1
V: TRBV12-3/TRBV12-4
size: -
J: TRBJ1-6
CDR3: CASKVTGAWNSPLHF
DNA: TGTGCCAGCAAAGTGACAGGGGCCTGGAATTCACCCCTCCACTTT

length: 14
D: -
V: TRBV12-3/TRBV12-4
size: -
J: TRBJ1-5
CDR3: CASSSSGGGQPQHF
DNA: TGTGCCAGCAGTTCCTCGGGGGGCGGGCAGCCCCAGCATTTT

length: 14
D: -
V: TRBV7-6
size: -
J: TRBJ2-7
CDR3: CASSSYVGSYEQYF
DNA: TGTGCCAGCAGCTCTTACGTGGGGTCCTACGAGCAGTACTTC

length: 12
D: -
V: TRBV12-3/TRBV12-4
size: few
J: TRBJ1-2
CDR3: CASSFTSYGYTF
DNA: TGTGCCAGCAGTTTCACTTCCTATGGCTACACCTTC

length: 18
D: -
V: TRBV7-7
size: -
J: TRBJ2-2
CDR3: CASSPTGVGLARTGELFF
DNA: TGTGCCAGCAGCCCCACTGGGGTTGGGTTGGCGAGGACCGGGGAGCTGTTTTTT

length: 15
D: TRBD2
V: TRBV11-1
size: -
J: TRBJ2-7
CDR3: CASSSLAGGPGEQYF
DNA: TGTGCCAGCAGCTCCCTAGCGGGAGGTCCGGGAGAGCAGTACTTC

length: 14
D: -
V: TRBV29-1
size: -
J: TRBJ1-1
CDR3: CSVELATMNTEAFF
DNA: TGCAGCGTTGAGTTGGCCACTATGAACACTGAAGCTTTCTTT

length: 16
D: TRBD2
V: TRBV5-6
size: few
J: TRBJ2-7
CDR3: CASSLMTSGSRNEQYF
DNA: TGTGCCAGCAGTTTGATGACTAGCGGGAGTAGGAACGAGCAGTACTTC

length: 14
D: -
V: TRBV14
size: -
J: TRBJ2-7
CDR3: CASSPQADSYEQYF
DNA: TGTGCCAGCAGCCCCCAGGCGGATTCCTACGAGCAGTACTTC

length: 15
D: -
V: TRBV21-1
size: -
J: TRBJ2-5
CDR3: CASSKGDRCQETQYF
DNA: TGTGCCAGCAGCAAAGGTGACAGATGCCAAGAGACCCAGTACTTC

length: 13
D: -
V: TRBV20-1
size: few
J: TRBJ2-3
CDR3: CSASTGIIDTQYF
DNA: TGCAGTGCTAGTACCGGGATAATAGATACGCAGTATTTT